These 3 T cell receptor beta chains came from one sample sequenced in a study of T-cell memory formation after mild COVID-19. TCRdb itself ran the 5' RACE reads through MiXCR, one entry per CDR3 protein. Of 150,000 or so distinct CDR3 sequences listed, around 27% are singletons. Sequenced input: PBMCs or a T cell subset sorted from them (not recorded which). The receptors here all came from an adult woman who had mild COVID-19 (a few samples of this study predate the infection). Cell type and time point are not known.

The V gene is TRBV19, the J gene TRBJ2-5; 9 positions match TRBD2. CDR3 length: 15 amino acids. Germline V gives CDR1 LNHDA, CDR2 SQIVND (reference sequence). With 5 bases clipped from V and 4 bases from J, the junction kept 8 bases outside the gene matches. The CDR3 here is CASSSRSGRGETQYF. The CDR3 coding sequence is TGTGCCAGTAGTTCTCGTAGCGGGAGAGGAGAGACCCAGTACTTC. Complete variable domain (other parts from reference TRBV19 and TRBJ2-5): DGGITQSPKYLFRKEGQNVTLSCEQNLNHDAMYWYRQDPGQGLRLIYYSQIVNDFQKGDIAEGYSVSREKKESFPLTVTSAQKNPTAFYLCASSSRSGRGETQYFGPGTRLLVL.

This clonotype has a handful of counts. J is TRBJ2-7 and V is TRBV9, with D perhaps matching TRBD2 (5 bases). V lost 6 bases to trimming and J lost 3 bases, with 16 bases between them. Germline V CDR1 and CDR2: SGDLS, YYNGEE. This CDR3 comprises 14 residues. The CDR3 coding sequence is TGTGCCAGCACCCGGGGTGATCGGGACTACGAGCAGTACTTC. This sequence encodes CASTRGDRDYEQYF.

The V and J genes are TRBV20-1 and TRBJ1-2; 7 bases match TRBD1. Germline CDR1 DFQATT, CDR2 SNEGSKA (reference sequence). CDR3 length: 12 amino acids. The junction had 5 bases not matched to a gene; V was cut back by 5 bases and J by 5 bases. The CDR3 protein is CSALQGFYGYTF. CDR3 DNA sequence: TGCAGTGCTCTACAGGGGTTTTATGGCTACACCTTC.